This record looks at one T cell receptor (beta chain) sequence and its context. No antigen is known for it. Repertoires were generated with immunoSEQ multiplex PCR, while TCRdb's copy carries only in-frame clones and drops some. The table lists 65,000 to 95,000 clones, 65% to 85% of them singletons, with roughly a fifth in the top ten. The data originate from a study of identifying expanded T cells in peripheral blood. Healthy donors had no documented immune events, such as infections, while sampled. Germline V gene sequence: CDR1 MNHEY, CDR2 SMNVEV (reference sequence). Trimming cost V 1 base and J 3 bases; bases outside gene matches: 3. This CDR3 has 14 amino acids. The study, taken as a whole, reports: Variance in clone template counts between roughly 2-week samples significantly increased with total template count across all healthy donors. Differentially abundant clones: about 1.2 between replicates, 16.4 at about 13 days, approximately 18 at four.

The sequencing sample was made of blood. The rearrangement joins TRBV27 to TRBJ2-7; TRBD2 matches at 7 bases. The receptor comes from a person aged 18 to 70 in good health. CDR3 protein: CASSLFGGDYEQYF. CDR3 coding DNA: TGTGCCAGCAGTTTATTTGGGGGGGACTACGAGCAGTACTTC.